These 12 T cell receptor beta chains originate from one sample sequenced in a study of OX40 agonist ivuxolimab in advanced cancers. The method was immunoSEQ multiplex PCR; TCRdb's version includes in-frame clones alone and lacks a portion of them. This table has about 61,000 clones, under 90% appearing once. The starting material was CD4+ or CD8+ T cells sorted from blood, obtained in a trial of the OX40 agonist ivuxolimab. These receptors were collected from an adult with an advanced solid tumor such as melanoma, head and neck, liver or kidney cancer.

This sequence joins TRBV28 and TRBJ1-4, with D tentatively TRBD1 (6 bases). The CDR3 totals 14 residues. V lost 4 bases and J 8 bases, leaving 14 bases between the germline ends. Per the germline V gene, CDR1 is MDHEN and CDR2 is SYDVKM. The CDR3 loop is CASSSPDSREKLFF. Written as DNA, the CDR3 is TGTGCCAGCAGTTCCCCGGACAGTCGGGAAAAACTGTTTTTT. The variable domain in full, completed from reference TRBV28 and TRBJ1-4, reads DVKVTQSSRYLVKRTGEKVFLECVQDMDHENMFWYRQDPGLGLRLIYFSYDVKMKEKGDIPEGYSVSREKKERFSLILESASTNQTSMYLCASSSPDSREKLFFGSGTQLSVL.

To note about this clone: Other DNA sequences in the sample encode the same CDR3. The V and J genes are TRBV5-4 and TRBJ2-7; tentatively, D is TRBD1 (6 bases). The CDR3 has 12 amino acids. Between the trimmed V and J ends, which lost 5 bases and 3 bases, there was a span of 9 bases. Germline V gene sequence: CDR1 SGHNT, CDR2 YYREEE (reference sequence). The CDR3: CASSSDSYEQYF. CDR3 sequence (DNA): TGTGCCAGCAGTTCGGACAGCTACGAGCAGTACTTC.

The chain is built from TRBV5-6 and TRBJ2-7, with D unresolved. In germline, CDR1 is SGHDT, CDR2 YYEEEE. The CDR3 covers 12 residues. V gave up 1 base and J gave up 6 bases, with 8 bases separating them. CDR3 sequence reads: CASSLYVGEQYF. CDR3 coding DNA: TGTGCCAGCAGCTTGTATGTCGGCGAGCAGTACTTC.

This sequence joins TRBV5-1 and TRBJ2-7; TRBD2 matches at 11 bases. Trimming removed 4 bases from V and 7 bases from J; junction bases left unmatched: 10. The CDR3 totals 15 residues. CDR1 SGHRS and CDR2 YFSETQ come from the germline V gene. CDR3 in amino acids: CASSRTSGSSREQYF. For the CDR3, the DNA is TGCGCCAGCAGCCGTACTAGCGGGAGTTCTCGGGAGCAGTACTTC.

The chain employs TRBV4-2 and TRBJ2-3, with D unresolved. Trimming left V 0 bases short and J 3 bases short, with 7 bases between. In germline, CDR1 is LGHNA, CDR2 YNFKEQ. The CDR3 contains 14 residues. CDR3 DNA sequence: TGTGCCAGCAGCCAAGATCGACTGACAGATACGCAGTATTTT. Translating gives CASSQDRLTDTQYF.

The V call is TRBV28, the J call TRBJ1-1; perhaps TRBD1 as D (5 bases). CDR3 length equals 13 residues. Germline-derived CDR1 and CDR2 are MDHEN and SYDVKM. Trimming stripped 5 bases from V and 7 bases from J, with 14 bases between. The CDR3 region is CASSLGTRFEAFF. DNA of the CDR3: TGTGCCAGCAGTCTCGGGACCCGCTTTGAAGCTTTCTTT.

The J gene is TRBJ2-1, the V gene TRBV7-2; D not certain. The V gene lost 2 bases and the J gene lost 6 bases, with 8 bases spanning the gap. CDR3 length equals 13 residues. Germline values: CDR1 SGHTA, CDR2 FQGNSA. CDR3 loop: CASSLNWSNEQFF. CDR3 bases: TGTGCCAGCAGCTTAAACTGGAGCAATGAGCAGTTCTTC.

The chain joins TRBV29-1 to TRBJ1-2, with a tentative D call TRBD1 (5 bases). The germline gives CDR1 SQVTM, CDR2 ANQGSEA. Trimming cost V 3 bases and J 3 bases, with 5 bases left between them. This CDR3 is 11 amino acids long. CDR3 amino acids: CSVDRDYGYTF. CDR3 nucleotides: TGCAGCGTTGACAGGGACTATGGCTACACCTTC.

The V gene is TRBV30, the J gene TRBJ1-3; D is undetermined. This CDR3 contains 13 residues. Germline lookup yields CDR1 GTSNPN and CDR2 SVGIG (reference sequence). V gave up 4 bases and J gave up 2 bases, with 9 bases separating them. The DNA for the CDR3 is TGTGCCTGGAATCTAGTTGCTGGAAACACCATATATTTT. As protein: CAWNLVAGNTIYF.

The rearrangement links TRBV6-5 to TRBJ2-7; D not resolved. V was trimmed by 0 bases and J by 6 bases, leaving 6 bases between them. Per the germline V gene, CDR1 is MNHEY and CDR2 is SVGAGI. CDR3 length: 12 residues. The CDR3: CASSYSGSEQYF. In DNA, the CDR3 is TGTGCCAGCAGTTACTCAGGGTCCGAGCAGTACTTC.

The chain has TRBV4-1 and TRBJ2-3, with D perhaps TRBD2 (6 bases). CDR1 and CDR2 (germline): MGHRA, YSYEKL. The CDR3 sequence is 15 residues long. Trimming pared 0 bases from V and 5 bases from J, leaving 12 bases between. CDR3 DNA: TGCGCCAGCAGCCAAGATTCGGGGGAAGGAGATACGCAGTATTTT. Translation: CASSQDSGEGDTQYF.

Only a few counts were recorded for this clone. The chain uses TRBV28 and TRBJ1-1, with D unclear. V was trimmed by 6 bases and J by 0 bases, leaving 2 bases between them. There are 11 residues in the CDR3. Per the germline V gene, CDR1 is MDHEN and CDR2 is SYDVKM. The chain's CDR3 is CASRVNTEAFF. The CDR3, as DNA: TGTGCCAGCAGAGTGAACACTGAAGCTTTCTTT.